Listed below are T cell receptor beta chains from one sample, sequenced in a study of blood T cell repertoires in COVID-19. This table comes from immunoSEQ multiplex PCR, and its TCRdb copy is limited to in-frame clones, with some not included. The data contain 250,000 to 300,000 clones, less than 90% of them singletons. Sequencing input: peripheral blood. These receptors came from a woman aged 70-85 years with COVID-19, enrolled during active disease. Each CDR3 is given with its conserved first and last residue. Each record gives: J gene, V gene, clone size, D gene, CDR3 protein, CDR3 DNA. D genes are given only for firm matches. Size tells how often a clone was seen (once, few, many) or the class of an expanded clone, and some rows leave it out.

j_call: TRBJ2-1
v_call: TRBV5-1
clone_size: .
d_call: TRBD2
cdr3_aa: CASSLLAGSSYNEQFF
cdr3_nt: TGCGCCAGCAGCCTCCTAGCGGGTAGCTCCTACAATGAGCAGTTCTTC

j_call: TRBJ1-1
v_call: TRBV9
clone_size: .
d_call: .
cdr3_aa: CASSTPRGGASEAFF
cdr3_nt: TGTGCCAGCAGCACCCCCCGTGGGGGGGCCTCTGAAGCTTTCTTT

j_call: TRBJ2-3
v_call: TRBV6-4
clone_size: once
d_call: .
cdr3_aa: CASSDSPGVTDTQYF
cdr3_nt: TGTGCCAGCAGTGACTCCCCAGGGGTCACAGATACGCAGTATTTT

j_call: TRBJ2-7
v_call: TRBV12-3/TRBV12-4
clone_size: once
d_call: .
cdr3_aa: CASSSGQSSEQYF
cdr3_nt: TGTGCCAGCAGCTCCGGACAGTCGAGTGAGCAGTACTTC

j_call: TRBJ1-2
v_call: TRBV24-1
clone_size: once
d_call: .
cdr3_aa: CAPPGASNYGYTF
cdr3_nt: TGTGCCCCCCCGGGAGCAAGTAACTATGGCTACACCTTC

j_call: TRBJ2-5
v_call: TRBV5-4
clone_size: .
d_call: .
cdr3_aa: CAGGDYQETQYF
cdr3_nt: TGTGCCGGAGGGGACTACCAAGAGACCCAGTACTTC

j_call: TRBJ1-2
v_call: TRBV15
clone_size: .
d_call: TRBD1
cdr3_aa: CATRSTGADGYTF
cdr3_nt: TGTGCCACCAGGTCCACAGGGGCTGATGGCTACACCTTC

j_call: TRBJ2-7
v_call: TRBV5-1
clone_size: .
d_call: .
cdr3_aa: CASSLVGGEPEQYF
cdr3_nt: TGCGCCAGCAGCTTGGTAGGGGGGGAACCCGAGCAGTACTTC

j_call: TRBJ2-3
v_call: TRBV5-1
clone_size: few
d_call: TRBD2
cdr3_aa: CASSNGEVAKREGQYF
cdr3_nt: TGCGCCAGCAGCAACGGGGAAGTGGCCAAGCGGGAGGGGCAGTATTTT

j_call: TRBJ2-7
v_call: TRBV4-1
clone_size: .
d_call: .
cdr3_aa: CASSQEDLSSYEQYF
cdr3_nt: TGCGCCAGCAGCCAGGAAGACTTGAGCTCCTACGAGCAGTACTTC

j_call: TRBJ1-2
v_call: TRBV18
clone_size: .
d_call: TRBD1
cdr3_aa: CASSQGQLNYGYTF
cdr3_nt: TGTGCCAGCTCACAGGGACAGCTTAACTATGGCTACACCTTC

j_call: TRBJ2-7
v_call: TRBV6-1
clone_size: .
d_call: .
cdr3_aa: CASSERRDREQYF
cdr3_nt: TGTGCCAGCAGTGAGCGCAGGGATAGGGAGCAGTACTTC

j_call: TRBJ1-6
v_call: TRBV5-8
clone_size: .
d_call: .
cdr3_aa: CASSWEIDSPLHF
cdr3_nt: TGTGCCAGCAGCTGGGAGATCGACTCACCCCTCCACTTT

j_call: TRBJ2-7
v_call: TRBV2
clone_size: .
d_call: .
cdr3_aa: CATSGNPYEQYF
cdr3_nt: TGTGCCACCTCCGGGAACCCGTACGAGCAGTACTTC

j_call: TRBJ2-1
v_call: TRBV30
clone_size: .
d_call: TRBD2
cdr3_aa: CAWSLAGGQDEQFF
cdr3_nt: TGTGCCTGGTCATTAGCGGGGGGGCAGGATGAGCAGTTCTTC

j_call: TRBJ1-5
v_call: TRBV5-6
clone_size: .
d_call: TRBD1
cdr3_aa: CASSPGQGNNQPQHF
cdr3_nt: TGTGCCAGCAGCCCGGGACAGGGGAACAATCAGCCCCAGCATTTT

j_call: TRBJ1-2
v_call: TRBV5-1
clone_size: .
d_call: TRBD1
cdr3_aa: CASSFGQGDGYTF
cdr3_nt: TGCGCCAGCAGCTTCGGACAGGGCGATGGCTACACCTTC

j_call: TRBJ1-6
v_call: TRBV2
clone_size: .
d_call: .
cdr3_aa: CASSEGQGGHNSPLHF
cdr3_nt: TGTGCCAGCAGTGAAGGGCAGGGAGGTCATAATTCACCCCTCCACTTT

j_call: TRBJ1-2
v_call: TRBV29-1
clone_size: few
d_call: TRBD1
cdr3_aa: CSVGSGTGGGYVGYTF
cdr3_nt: TGCAGCGTCGGCTCCGGGACAGGGGGCGGATACGTTGGCTACACCTTC

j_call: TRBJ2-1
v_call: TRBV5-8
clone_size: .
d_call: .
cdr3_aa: CASSLQPGSYNEQFF
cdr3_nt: TGTGCCAGCAGCTTACAACCGGGGAGTTACAATGAGCAGTTCTTC

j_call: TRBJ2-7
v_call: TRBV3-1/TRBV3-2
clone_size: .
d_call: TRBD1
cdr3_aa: CASSAGTGPYEQYF
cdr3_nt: TGTGCCAGCAGCGCTGGGACAGGACCCTACGAGCAGTACTTC

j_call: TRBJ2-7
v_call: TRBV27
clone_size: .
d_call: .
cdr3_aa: CASSFFRHPSYEQYF
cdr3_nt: TGTGCCAGCAGTTTTTTCAGGCATCCCTCCTACGAGCAGTACTTC

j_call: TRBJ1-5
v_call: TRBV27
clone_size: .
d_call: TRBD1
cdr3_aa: CASSSSRDSFNQPQHF
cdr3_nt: TGTGCCAGCAGTTCTTCTCGGGACAGTTTCAATCAGCCCCAGCATTTT

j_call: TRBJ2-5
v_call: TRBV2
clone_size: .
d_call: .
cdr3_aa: CASSDRGASQETQYF
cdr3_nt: TGTGCCAGCAGTGACCGGGGAGCCTCACAAGAGACCCAGTACTTC

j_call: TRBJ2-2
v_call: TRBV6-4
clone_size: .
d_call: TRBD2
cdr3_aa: CASTEYGTSGAPGTGELFF
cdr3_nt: TGTGCCAGCACCGAATACGGGACTAGCGGGGCTCCGGGCACCGGGGAGCTGTTTTTT

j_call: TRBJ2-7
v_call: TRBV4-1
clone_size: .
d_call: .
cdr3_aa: CASSREERSYEQYF
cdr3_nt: TGCGCCAGCAGCCGGGAGGAGCGCTCCTACGAGCAGTACTTC

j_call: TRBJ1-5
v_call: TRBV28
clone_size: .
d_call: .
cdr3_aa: CASSLGSSWQGNQPQHF
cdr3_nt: TGTGCCAGCAGTTTAGGCTCTTCCTGGCAGGGCAATCAGCCCCAGCATTTT

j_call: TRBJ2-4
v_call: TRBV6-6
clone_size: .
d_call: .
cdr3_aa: CASSPQGGFLSIQYF
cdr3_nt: TGTGCCAGCAGTCCTCAGGGGGGCTTCCTAAGCATTCAGTACTTC

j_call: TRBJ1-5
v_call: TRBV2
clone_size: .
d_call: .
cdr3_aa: CASSEVGGWGPNQPQHF
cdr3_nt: TGTGCCAGCAGTGAGGTTGGTGGTTGGGGGCCCAATCAGCCCCAGCATTTT

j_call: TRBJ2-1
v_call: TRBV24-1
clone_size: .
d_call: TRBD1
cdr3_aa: CATSDHGQGTDEQFF
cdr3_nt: TGTGCCACCAGTGATCATGGACAGGGAACGGATGAGCAGTTCTTC

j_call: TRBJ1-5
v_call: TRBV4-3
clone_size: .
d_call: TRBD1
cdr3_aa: CASSQDRGQGNQPQHF
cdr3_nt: TGCGCCAGCAGCCAAGATAGGGGACAGGGAAATCAGCCCCAGCATTTT

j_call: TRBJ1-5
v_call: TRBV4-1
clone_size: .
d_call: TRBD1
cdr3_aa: CASSQDPPLGGDQPQHF
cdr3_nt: TGCGCCAGCAGCCAAGACCCACCCCTAGGGGGCGATCAGCCCCAGCATTTT

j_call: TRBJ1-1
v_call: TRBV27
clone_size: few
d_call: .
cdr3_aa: CATAGYLNTEAFF
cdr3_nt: TGTGCCACCGCAGGTTACCTGAACACTGAAGCTTTCTTT

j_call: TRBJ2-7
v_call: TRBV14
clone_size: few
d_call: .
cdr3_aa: CASSLEALYEQYF
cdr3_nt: TGTGCCAGCAGCCTAGAGGCCTTATACGAGCAGTACTTC

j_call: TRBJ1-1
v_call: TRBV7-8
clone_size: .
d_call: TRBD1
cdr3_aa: CASSFGTANTEAFF
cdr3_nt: TGTGCCAGCAGCTTTGGGACAGCTAACACTGAAGCTTTCTTT